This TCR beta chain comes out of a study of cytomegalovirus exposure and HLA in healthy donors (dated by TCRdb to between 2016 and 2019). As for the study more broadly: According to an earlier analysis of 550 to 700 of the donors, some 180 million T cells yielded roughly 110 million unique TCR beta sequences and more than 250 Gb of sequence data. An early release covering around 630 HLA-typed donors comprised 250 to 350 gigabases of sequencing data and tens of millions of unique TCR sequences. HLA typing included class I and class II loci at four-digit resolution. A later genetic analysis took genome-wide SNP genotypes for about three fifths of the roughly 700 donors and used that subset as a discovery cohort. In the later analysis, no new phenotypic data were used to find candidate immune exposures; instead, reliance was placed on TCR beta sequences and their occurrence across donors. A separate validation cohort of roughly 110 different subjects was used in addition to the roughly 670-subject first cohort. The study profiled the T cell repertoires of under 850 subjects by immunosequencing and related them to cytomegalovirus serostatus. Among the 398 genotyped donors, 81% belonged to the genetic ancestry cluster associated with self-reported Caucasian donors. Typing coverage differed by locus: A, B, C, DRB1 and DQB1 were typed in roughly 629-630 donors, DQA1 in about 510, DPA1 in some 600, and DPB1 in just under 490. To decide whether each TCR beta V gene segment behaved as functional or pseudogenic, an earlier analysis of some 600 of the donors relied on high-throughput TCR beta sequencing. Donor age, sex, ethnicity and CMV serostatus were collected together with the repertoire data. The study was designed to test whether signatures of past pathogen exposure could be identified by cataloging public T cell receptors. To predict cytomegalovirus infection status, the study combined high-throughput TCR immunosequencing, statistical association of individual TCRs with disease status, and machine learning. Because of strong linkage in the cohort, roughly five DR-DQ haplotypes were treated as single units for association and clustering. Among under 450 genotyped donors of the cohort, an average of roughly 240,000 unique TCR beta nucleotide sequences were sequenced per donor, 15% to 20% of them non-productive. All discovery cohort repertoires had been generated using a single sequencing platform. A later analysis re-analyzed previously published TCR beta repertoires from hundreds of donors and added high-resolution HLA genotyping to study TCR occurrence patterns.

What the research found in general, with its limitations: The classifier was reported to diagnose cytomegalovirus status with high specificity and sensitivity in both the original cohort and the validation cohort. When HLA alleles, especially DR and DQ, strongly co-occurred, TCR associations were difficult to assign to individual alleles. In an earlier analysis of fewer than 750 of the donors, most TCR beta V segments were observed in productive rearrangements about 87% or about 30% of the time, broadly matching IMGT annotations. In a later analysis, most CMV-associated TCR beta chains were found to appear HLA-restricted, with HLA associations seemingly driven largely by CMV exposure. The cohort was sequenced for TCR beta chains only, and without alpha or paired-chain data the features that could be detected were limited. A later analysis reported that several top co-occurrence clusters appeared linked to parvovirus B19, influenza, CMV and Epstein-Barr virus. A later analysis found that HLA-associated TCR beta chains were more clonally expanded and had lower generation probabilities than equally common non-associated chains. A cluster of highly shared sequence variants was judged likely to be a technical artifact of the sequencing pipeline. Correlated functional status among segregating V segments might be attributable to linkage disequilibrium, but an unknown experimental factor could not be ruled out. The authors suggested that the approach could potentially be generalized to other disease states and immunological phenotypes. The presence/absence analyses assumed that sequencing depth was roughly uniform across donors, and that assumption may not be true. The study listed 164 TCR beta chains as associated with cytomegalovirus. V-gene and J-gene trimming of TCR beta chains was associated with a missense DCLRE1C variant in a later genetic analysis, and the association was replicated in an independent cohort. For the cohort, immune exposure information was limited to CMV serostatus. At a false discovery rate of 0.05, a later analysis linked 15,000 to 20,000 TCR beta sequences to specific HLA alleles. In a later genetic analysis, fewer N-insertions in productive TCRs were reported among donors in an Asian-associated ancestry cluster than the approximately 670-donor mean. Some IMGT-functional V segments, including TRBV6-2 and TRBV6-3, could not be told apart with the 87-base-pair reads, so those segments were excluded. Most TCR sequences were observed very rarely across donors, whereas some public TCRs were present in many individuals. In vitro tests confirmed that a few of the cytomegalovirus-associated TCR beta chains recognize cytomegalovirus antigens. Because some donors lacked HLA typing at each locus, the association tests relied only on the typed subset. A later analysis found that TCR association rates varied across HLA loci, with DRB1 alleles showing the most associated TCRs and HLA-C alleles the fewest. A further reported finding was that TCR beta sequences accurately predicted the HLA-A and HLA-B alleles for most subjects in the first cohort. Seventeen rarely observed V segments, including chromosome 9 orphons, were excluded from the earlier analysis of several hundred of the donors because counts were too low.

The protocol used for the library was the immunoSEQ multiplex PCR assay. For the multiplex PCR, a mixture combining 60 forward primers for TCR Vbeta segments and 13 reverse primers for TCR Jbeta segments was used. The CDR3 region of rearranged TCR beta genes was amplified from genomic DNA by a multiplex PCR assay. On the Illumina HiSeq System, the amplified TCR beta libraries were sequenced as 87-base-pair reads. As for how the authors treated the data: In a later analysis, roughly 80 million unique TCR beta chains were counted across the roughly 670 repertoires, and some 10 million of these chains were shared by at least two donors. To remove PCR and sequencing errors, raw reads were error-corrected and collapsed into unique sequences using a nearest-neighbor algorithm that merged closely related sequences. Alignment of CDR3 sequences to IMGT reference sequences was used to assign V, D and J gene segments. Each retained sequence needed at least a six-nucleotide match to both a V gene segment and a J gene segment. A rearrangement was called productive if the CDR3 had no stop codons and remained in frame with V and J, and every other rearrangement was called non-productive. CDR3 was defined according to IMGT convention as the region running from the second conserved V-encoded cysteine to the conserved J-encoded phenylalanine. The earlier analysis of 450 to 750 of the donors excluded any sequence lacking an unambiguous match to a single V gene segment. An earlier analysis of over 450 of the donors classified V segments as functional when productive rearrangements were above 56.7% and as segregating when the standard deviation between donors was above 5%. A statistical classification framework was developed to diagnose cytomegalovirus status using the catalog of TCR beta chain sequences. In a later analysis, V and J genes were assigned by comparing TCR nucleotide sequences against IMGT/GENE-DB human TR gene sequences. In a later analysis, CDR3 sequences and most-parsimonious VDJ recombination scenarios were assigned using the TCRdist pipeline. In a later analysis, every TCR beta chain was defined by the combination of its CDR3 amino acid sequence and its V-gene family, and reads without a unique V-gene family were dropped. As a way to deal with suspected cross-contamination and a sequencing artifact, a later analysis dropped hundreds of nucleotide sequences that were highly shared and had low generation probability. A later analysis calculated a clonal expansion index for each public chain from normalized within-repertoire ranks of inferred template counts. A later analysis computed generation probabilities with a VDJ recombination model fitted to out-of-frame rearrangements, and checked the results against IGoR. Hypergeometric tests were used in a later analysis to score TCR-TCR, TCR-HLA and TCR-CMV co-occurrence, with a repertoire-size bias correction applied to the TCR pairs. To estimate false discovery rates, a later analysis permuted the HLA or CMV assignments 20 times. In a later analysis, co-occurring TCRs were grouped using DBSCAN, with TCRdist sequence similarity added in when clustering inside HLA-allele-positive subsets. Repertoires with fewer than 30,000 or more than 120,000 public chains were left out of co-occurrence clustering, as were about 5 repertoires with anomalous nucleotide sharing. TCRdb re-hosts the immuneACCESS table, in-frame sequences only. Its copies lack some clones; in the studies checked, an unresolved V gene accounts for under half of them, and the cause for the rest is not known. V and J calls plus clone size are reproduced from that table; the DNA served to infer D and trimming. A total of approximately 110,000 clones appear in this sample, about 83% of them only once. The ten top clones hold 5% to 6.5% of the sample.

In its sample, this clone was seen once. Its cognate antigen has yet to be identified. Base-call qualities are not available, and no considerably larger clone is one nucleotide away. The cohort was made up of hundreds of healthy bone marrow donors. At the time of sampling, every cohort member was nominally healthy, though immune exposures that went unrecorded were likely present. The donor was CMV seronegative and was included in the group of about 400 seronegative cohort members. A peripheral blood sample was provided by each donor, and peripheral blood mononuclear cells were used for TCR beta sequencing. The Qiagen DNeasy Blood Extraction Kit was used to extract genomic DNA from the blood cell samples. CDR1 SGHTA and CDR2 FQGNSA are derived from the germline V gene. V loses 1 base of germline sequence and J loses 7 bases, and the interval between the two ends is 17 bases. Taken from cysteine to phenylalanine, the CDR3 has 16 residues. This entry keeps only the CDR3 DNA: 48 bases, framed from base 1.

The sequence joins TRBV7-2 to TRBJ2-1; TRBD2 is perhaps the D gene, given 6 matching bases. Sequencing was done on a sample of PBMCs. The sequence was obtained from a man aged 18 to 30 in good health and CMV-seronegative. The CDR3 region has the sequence CASSLVTRQAGNEQFF. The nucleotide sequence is TGTGCCAGCAGCTTAGTTACACGCCAGGCGGGGAATGAGCAGTTCTTC. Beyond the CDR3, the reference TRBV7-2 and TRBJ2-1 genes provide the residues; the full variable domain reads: GAGVSQSPSNKVTEKGKDVELRCDPISGHTALYWYRQSLGQGLEFLIYFQGNSAPDKSGLPSDRFSAERTGGSVSTLTIQRTQQEDSAVYLCASSLVTRQAGNEQFFGPGTRLTVL.